This T cell receptor beta chain is from a study of T-cell memory formation after mild COVID-19. The overall study: Across donors, TCR clusters were largely donor specific. Study conclusions and caveats: Memory cells collected pre-infection included some clones that later responded, suggesting cross-reactive memory joined.

cDNA libraries for TCR alpha and TCR beta, carrying sample barcodes and UMIs, came from 5'RACE with constant-segment primers. TCRdb reprocessed the 5' RACE reads via MiXCR and lists one record per CDR3 protein. The sample includes around 320,000 distinct CDR3 sequences, under 30% seen only once; the top ten take roughly 13%. Of note for this clonotype: The antigen is not known.

The length of the CDR3 is 15 residues. Germline loops: CDR1 LGHDT, CDR2 YNNKEL (reference sequence). The V and J ends lost 6 bases and 0 bases respectively, with 13 bases between them. The sample comprised PBMCs or a T cell subset sorted from them (not recorded which). The V gene is TRBV3-1, the J gene TRBJ2-3, with D tentatively TRBD2 (5 bases). The clonotype comes from an adult woman who had mild COVID-19 (a few samples of this study predate the infection). Cell type and time point are not known. CDR3 in DNA: TGTGCCAGCAGACCCCCAAGCGGCAGCACAGATACGCAGTATTTT. Translating it yields CASRPPSGSTDTQYF.